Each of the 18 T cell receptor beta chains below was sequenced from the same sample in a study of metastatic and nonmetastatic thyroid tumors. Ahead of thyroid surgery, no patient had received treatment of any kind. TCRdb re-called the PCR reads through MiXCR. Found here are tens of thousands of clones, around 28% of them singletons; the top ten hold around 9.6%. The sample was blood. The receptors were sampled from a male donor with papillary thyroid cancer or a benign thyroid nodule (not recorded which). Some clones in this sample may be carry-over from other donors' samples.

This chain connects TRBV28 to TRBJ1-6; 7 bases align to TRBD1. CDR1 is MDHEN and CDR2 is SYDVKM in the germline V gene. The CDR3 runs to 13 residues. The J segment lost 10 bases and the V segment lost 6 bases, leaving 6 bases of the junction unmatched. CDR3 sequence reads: CASSPPGQSPLHF. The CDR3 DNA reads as TGTGCCAGCAGCCCGCCGGGACAGTCACCCCTCCACTTT. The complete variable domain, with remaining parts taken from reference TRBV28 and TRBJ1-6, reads DVKVTQSSRYLVKRTGEKVFLECVQDMDHENMFWYRQDPGLGLRLIYFSYDVKMKEKGDIPEGYSVSREKKERFSLILESASTNQTSMYLCASSPPGQSPLHFGNGTRLTVT.

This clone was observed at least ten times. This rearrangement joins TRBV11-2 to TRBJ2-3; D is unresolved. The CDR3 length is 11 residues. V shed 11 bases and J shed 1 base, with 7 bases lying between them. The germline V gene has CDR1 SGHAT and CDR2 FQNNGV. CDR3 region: CAAAGTDTQYF. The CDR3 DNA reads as TGTGCCGCGGCGGGCACAGATACGCAGTATTTT.

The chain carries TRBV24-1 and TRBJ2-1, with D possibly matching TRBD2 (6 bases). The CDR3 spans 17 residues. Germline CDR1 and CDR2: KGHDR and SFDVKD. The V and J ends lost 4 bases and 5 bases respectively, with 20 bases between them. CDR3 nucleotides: TGTGCCACCAGTGAGCGTCGCCTATCGGGAGCTCACAATGAGCAGTTCTTC. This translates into CATSERRLSGAHNEQFF.

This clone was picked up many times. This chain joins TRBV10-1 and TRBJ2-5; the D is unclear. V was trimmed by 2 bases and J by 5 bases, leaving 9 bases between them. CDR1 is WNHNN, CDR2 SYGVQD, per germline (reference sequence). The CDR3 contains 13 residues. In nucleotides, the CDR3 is TGCGCCAGCAGTGAGAGTCCCGAGGAGACCCAGTACTTC. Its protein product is CASSESPEETQYF.

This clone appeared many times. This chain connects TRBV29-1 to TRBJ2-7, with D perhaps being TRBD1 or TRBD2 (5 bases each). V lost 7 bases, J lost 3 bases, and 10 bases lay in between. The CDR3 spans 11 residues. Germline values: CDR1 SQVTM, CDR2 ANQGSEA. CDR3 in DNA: TGCAGCGCCAGGGACGACTACGAGCAGTACTTC. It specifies CSARDDYEQYF.

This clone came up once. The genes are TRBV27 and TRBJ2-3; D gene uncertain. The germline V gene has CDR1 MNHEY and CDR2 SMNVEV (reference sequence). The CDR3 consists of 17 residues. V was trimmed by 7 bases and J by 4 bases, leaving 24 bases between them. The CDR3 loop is CASTFVGPVVVSDTQYF. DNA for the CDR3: TGTGCCAGCACTTTTGTGGGTCCCGTGGTCGTTTCAGATACGCAGTATTTT.

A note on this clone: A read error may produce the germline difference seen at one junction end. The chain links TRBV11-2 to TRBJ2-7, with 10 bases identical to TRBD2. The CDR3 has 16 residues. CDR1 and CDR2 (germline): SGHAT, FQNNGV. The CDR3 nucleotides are TGTTCCAGCAGCGCAACTAGCGGGACGATCTCCTACGGGCAGCACTTC. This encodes CSSSATSGTISYGQHF.

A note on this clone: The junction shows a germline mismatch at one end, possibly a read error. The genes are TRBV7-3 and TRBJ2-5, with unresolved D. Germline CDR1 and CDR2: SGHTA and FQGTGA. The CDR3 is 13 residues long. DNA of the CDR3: TGTGCCAGCAGCTTATCACGCCAAGAGACCAAGTACTTC. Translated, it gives CASSLSRQETKYF.

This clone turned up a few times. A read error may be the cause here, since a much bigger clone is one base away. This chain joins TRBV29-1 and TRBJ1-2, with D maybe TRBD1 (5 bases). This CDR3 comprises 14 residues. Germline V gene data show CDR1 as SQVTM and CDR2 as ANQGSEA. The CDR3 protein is CIVKSGTGSGGYTF. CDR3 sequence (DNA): TGCATCGTCAAATCCGGGACGGGGAGCGGCGGCTACACCTTC.

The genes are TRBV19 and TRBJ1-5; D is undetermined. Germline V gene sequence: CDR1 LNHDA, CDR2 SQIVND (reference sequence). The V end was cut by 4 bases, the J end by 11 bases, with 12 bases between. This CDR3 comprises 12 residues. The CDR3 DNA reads TGTGCCAGTAGTACCAGACGGGAGACCCAGCATTTT. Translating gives CASSTRRETQHF. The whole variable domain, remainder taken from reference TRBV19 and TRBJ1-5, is DGGITQSPKYLFRKEGQNVTLSCEQNLNHDAMYWYRQDPGQGLRLIYYSQIVNDFQKGDIAEGYSVSREKKESFPLTVTSAQKNPTAFYLCASSTRRETQHFGDGTRLSIL.

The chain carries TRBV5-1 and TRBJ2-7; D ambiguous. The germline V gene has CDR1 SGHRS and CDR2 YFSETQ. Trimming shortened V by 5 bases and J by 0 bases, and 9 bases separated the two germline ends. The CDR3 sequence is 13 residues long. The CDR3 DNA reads TGCGCCAGCAGAACTGAGGCCTCCTACGAGCAGTACTTC. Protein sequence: CASRTEASYEQYF.

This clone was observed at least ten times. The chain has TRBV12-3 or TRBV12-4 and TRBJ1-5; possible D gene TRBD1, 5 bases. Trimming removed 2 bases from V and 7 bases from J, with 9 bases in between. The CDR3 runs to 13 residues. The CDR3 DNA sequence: TGTGCCAGCAGTTTATCAGGGATGCAGCCCCAGCATTTT. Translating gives CASSLSGMQPQHF.

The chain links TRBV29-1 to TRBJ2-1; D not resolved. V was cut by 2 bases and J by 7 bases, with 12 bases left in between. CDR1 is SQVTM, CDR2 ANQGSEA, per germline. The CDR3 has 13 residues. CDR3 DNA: TGCAGCGTTGAAAGGCTAGAAGCAAATGAGCAGTTCTTC. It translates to CSVERLEANEQFF.

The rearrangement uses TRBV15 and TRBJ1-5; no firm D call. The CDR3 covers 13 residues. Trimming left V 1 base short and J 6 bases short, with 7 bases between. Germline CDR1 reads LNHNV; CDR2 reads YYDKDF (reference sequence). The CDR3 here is CATSRGGSQPQHF. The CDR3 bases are TGTGCCACCAGCAGAGGTGGCAGTCAGCCCCAGCATTTT.

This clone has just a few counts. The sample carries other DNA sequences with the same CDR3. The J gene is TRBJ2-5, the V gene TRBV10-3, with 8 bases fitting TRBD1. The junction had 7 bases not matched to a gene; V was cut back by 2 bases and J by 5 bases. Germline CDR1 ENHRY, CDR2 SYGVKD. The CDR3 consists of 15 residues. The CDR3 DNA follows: TGTGCCATCAGTGAGGACAGGGGTTATGGTGAGACCCAGTACTTC. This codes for CAISEDRGYGETQYF.

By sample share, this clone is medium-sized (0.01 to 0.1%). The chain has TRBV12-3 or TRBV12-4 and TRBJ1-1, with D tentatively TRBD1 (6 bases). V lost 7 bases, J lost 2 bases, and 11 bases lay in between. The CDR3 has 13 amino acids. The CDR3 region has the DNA TGTGCCAGCACCGGACAGCAAAACACTGAAGCTTTCTTT. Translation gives CASTGQQNTEAFF.

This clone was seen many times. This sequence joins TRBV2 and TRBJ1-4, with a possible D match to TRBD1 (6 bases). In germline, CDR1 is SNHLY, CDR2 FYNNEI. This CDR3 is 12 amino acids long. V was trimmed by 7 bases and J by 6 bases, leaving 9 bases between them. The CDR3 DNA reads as TGTGCCAGCAACAGGGATGATGAAAAACTGTTTTTT. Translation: CASNRDDEKLFF.

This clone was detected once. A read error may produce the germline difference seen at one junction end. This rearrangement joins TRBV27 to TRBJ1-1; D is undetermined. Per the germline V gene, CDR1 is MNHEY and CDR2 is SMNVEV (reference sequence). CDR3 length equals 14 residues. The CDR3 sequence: CASSFLGRNTESFF. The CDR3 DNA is TGTGCCAGCAGTTTCCTGGGGAGGAACACTGAATCTTTCTTT.